A single sample gave rise to the 27 T cell receptor beta chains below, sequenced in a study of blood T cell repertoires in COVID-19. Clones were sequenced by immunoSEQ multiplex PCR, and TCRdb holds only the in-frame ones, with some missing. The sample lists around 360,000 clones; about 87% were seen once. Sequences were obtained from peripheral blood. These receptors were collected from a woman under 40 with COVID-19, enrolled during active disease.

This clone was seen only a few times. The chain has TRBV29-1 and TRBJ2-7; 7 bases fit TRBD1. The CDR3 runs to 12 residues. V dropped 7 bases and J dropped 7; count of bases not matched to a gene: 10. CDR1 is SQVTM and CDR2 is ANQGSEA in the germline V gene. The CDR3 region is CSGETGIGEQYF. CDR3 sequence (DNA): TGCAGCGGTGAGACAGGGATTGGGGAGCAGTACTTC.

The chain employs TRBV11-2 and TRBJ1-3; TRBD1 aligns across 11 bases. Germline lookup yields CDR1 SGHAT and CDR2 FQNNGV. This CDR3 has 18 amino acids. The V segment lost 5 bases and the J segment 1 base; nucleotides outside the gene matches: 10. The CDR3 DNA follows: TGTGCCAGCAGCATTACATTAGGACAGGGGGCGTCTGGAAACACCATATATTTT. It encodes CASSITLGQGASGNTIYF.

This chain joins TRBV4-3 and TRBJ2-7, with 12 bases lining up with TRBD2. The ends lost 1 base at V and 2 bases at J; junction bases unmatched: 6. This CDR3 spans 17 amino acids. Germline V gene data show CDR1 as LGHNA and CDR2 as YSLEER. The CDR3, as DNA: TGCGCCAGCAGCCAAGCGGCAGGACTAGCGGGAACCTACGAGCAGTACTTC. It encodes CASSQAAGLAGTYEQYF.

The chain carries TRBV25-1 and TRBJ2-7, with 7 bases identical to TRBD1. With V trimmed by 8 bases and J by 0 bases, 16 bases remained unmatched. Germline CDR1 MGHDK, CDR2 SYGVNS. CDR3 length: 17 residues. The CDR3 region has the DNA TGTGCCAGCGGATCAGGGCAGCAAGGGGACAGCTCCTACGAGCAGTACTTC. Protein: CASGSGQQGDSSYEQYF.

This chain connects TRBV5-1 to TRBJ2-7, with a tentative D call TRBD2 (5 bases). Trimming left V 4 bases short and J 4 bases short, with 21 bases between. This CDR3 is built from 16 residues. Per the germline V gene, CDR1 is SGHRS and CDR2 is YFSETQ. CDR3 region: CASSLDEQDSLYEQYF. CDR3 DNA: TGCGCCAGCAGCCTTGACGAGCAGGACTCCCTTTACGAGCAGTACTTC.

The CDR3 bases are TGCGCCAGCAGTCGGGGGGGGCTAGTCTCTGGGGCCAACGTCCTGACTTTC. Encoded protein: CASSRGGLVSGANVLTF. V gene TRBV4-1 combines with J gene TRBJ2-6, with TRBD2 identical over 8 bases. Looked up from germline, CDR1 is MGHRA and CDR2 is YSYEKL. The CDR3 has 17 amino acids. The V and J ends lost 6 bases and 0 bases, in that order; junction bases with no gene match: 7.

This sequence joins TRBV6-5 and TRBJ1-1; D is perhaps TRBD1 (6 bases). There are 14 residues in the CDR3. V shed 2 bases and J shed 5 bases, with 12 bases lying between them. Germline CDR1 is MNHEY and CDR2 is SVGAGI. In DNA, the CDR3 is TGTGCCAGCAGTTACGGGGGGGGCGGAACTGAAGCTTTCTTT. This translates into CASSYGGGGTEAFF.

The chain recombines TRBV7-2 with TRBJ2-7; 11 positions match TRBD1. Germline lookup yields CDR1 SGHTA and CDR2 FQGNSA. The CDR3 has 15 residues. J lost 6 bases, V lost 5 bases, and 9 bases had no gene match. The CDR3 DNA follows: TGTGCCAGCAGCCCCTGGACAGGGGGCCCCAGCGAGCAGTACTTC. Translated, it gives CASSPWTGGPSEQYF.

This chain links TRBV2 with TRBJ1-1; a possible D gene is TRBD1 (5 bases). V lost 6 bases to trimming and J lost 4 bases, with 9 bases between them. Germline V CDR1 and CDR2: SNHLY, FYNNEI. CDR3 size: 12 residues. The CDR3 sequence is CASSSDSTEAFF. DNA of the CDR3: TGTGCCAGCAGCTCAGACAGCACTGAAGCTTTCTTT.

This clone was recorded only once. The rearrangement joins TRBV4-1 to TRBJ1-5, with D uncertain. Germline values: CDR1 MGHRA, CDR2 YSYEKL. The CDR3 loop spans 14 amino acids. Trimming removed 1 base from V and 4 bases from J, with 8 bases in between. The CDR3 reads CASSQGRYNQPQHF. The CDR3 nucleotides read TGCGCCAGCAGCCAAGGCCGGTATAATCAGCCCCAGCATTTT.

The chain links TRBV28 to TRBJ2-7; possibly TRBD1 for D (6 bases). Looked up from germline, CDR1 is MDHEN and CDR2 is SYDVKM. V lost 3 bases to trimming and J lost 3 bases, with 15 bases between them. The CDR3 has 15 residues. The CDR3 DNA is TGTGCCAGCAGTTTGCCCTCACAGGGACACTACGAGCAGTACTTC. It specifies CASSLPSQGHYEQYF.

The gene calls are TRBV6-2 or TRBV6-3 and TRBJ1-1; a weak D match, TRBD1 (5 bases). Germline V CDR1 and CDR2: MNHEY, SVGEGT. CDR3 length: 14 amino acids. V was cut by 5 bases and J by 4 bases, with 14 bases left in between. CDR3 sequence reads: CASSGGGLRTEAFF. The DNA of the CDR3 is TGTGCCAGCAGTGGGGGGGGATTGCGCACTGAAGCTTTCTTT.

This chain joins TRBV29-1 and TRBJ2-3, with D tentatively TRBD2 (6 bases). CDR1 and CDR2 (germline): SQVTM, ANQGSEA. V was trimmed by 0 bases and J by 10 bases, leaving 14 bases between them. The CDR3 totals 13 residues. In nucleotides, the CDR3 is TGCAGCGTTGAAGAGGGACTCCACCATTCGCAGTATTTT. Protein product: CSVEEGLHHSQYF.

The chain couples TRBV19 to TRBJ1-5; no definite D call. CDR3 length: 15 residues. Trimming cost V 2 bases and J 0 bases, with 8 bases left between them. Germline V gene sequence: CDR1 LNHDA, CDR2 SQIVND (reference sequence). CDR3 in amino acids: CASSISGYSNQPQHF. The DNA of the CDR3 is TGTGCCAGTAGTATAAGCGGGTATAGCAATCAGCCCCAGCATTTT. The entire variable domain, with the rest obtained from reference TRBV19 and TRBJ1-5, is as follows: DGGITQSPKYLFRKEGQNVTLSCEQNLNHDAMYWYRQDPGQGLRLIYYSQIVNDFQKGDIAEGYSVSREKKESFPLTVTSAQKNPTAFYLCASSISGYSNQPQHFGDGTRLSIL.

The rearrangement joins TRBV6-1 to TRBJ2-7; 13 bases map to TRBD2. This CDR3 region has 16 residues. The V segment lost 3 bases and the J segment 6 bases; nucleotides outside the gene matches: 8. Germline CDR1 is MNHNS and CDR2 is SASEGT. The CDR3 here is CASSERTSGSGGEQYF. The CDR3 nucleotides are TGTGCCAGCAGTGAGAGGACTAGCGGGAGTGGTGGCGAGCAGTACTTC.

The CDR3 here is CATSDSLQETQYF. The CDR3 region has the DNA TGTGCCACGTCGGACAGCCTCCAAGAGACCCAGTACTTC. The chain couples TRBV24-1 to TRBJ2-5; TRBD1 might be the D (6 bases). The V gene lost 10 bases and the J gene lost 1 base, with 12 bases spanning the gap. The germline gives CDR1 KGHDR, CDR2 SFDVKD. CDR3 length equals 13 residues.

In nucleotides, the CDR3 is TGTGCCAGCAGTTACCGGGCACAGGGGCCGAAAACTGAAGCTTTCTTT. Its protein is CASSYRAQGPKTEAFF. V gene TRBV6-5 combines with J gene TRBJ1-1; 7 bases are a match to TRBD1. Germline CDR1 and CDR2: MNHEY and SVGAGI. The trim removed 2 bases at V and 5 bases at J, leaving 11 bases unmatched. The CDR3 loop spans 16 amino acids.

The CDR3 DNA reads as TGTGCCAGCAGCCAGAATTCTGGAGAGACCCAGTACTTC. Its translation is CASSQNSGETQYF. J is TRBJ2-5 and V is TRBV2; D not certain. Germline CDR1 is SNHLY and CDR2 is FYNNEI. The CDR3 totals 13 residues. V dropped 6 bases and J dropped 4 bases, with 12 bases sitting between them.

In this sample, this clone turned up once. The J gene is TRBJ2-3, the V gene TRBV5-4, with 9 bases identical to TRBD1. The CDR3 has 15 amino acids. Germline assignment: CDR1 SGHNT and CDR2 YYREEE (reference sequence). V was clipped by 0 bases and J by 2 bases; unmatched bases: 1. CDR3 nucleotides: TGTGCCAGCAGCTTGGGGACAGGGGACACAGATACGCAGTATTTT. This encodes CASSLGTGDTDTQYF.

This sequence joins TRBV7-6 and TRBJ2-7; TRBD1 might be the D (5 bases). The germline V gene has CDR1 SGHVS and CDR2 FNYEAQ. V lost 0 bases to trimming and J lost 6 bases, with 18 bases between them. CDR3 length equals 16 residues. The CDR3 reads CASSLAAGRIRGEQYF. CDR3 sequence (DNA): TGTGCCAGCAGCTTAGCGGCTGGCAGGATAAGGGGCGAGCAGTACTTC.

CDR3 nucleotide sequence: TGTGCCAGCAGCCCAACGGGACTTCCCTACGAGCAGTACTTC. As protein: CASSPTGLPYEQYF. The J gene is TRBJ2-7, the V gene TRBV3-1 (or the pseudogene TRBV3-2); D perhaps matches TRBD2 (6 bases). Germline loops: CDR1 LGHDT, CDR2 YNNKEL (reference sequence). V was cut by 4 bases and J by 2 bases, with 12 bases left in between. The CDR3 has 14 residues.

Written as DNA, the CDR3 is TGTGCCAGCAGCCAAGGGCTAGCGGAGGGGGGCGAGCAGTACTTC. Translating it yields CASSQGLAEGGEQYF. The chain employs TRBV4-2 and TRBJ2-7; D may be TRBD2 (7 bases). The CDR3 extends over 15 amino acids. Germline V gene data show CDR1 as LGHNA and CDR2 as YNFKEQ. V dropped 1 base and J dropped 6 bases, with 16 bases sitting between them.

This clone was found once. V gene TRBV2 combines with J gene TRBJ2-7; perhaps TRBD2 as D (6 bases). V lost 2 bases and J lost 6, with 20 bases in between. Germline V gives CDR1 SNHLY, CDR2 FYNNEI. This CDR3 comprises 16 residues. The CDR3 DNA reads as TGTGCCAGCAGTGAAACCCGCCGGTCGTTGGGGGGCGAGCAGTACTTC. It encodes CASSETRRSLGGEQYF. Looking up the rest from reference TRBV2 and TRBJ2-7 gives the full variable domain: EPEVTQTPSHQVTQMGQEVILRCVPISNHLYFYWYRQILGQKVEFLVSFYNNEISEKSEIFDDQFSVERPDGSNFTLKIRSTKLEDSAMYFCASSETRRSLGGEQYFGPGTRLTVT.

The CDR3: CASSRQGLETQYF. CDR3 nucleotide sequence: TGTGCCAGCAGTCGACAGGGATTGGAGACCCAGTACTTC. The chain employs TRBV12-3 or TRBV12-4 and TRBJ2-5, with 7 bases fitting TRBD1. There are 13 residues in the CDR3. The junction had 5 bases not matched to a gene; V was cut back by 5 bases and J by 5 bases.

The chain couples TRBV10-3 to TRBJ2-1; 11 positions match TRBD1. The CDR3 contains 14 residues. The junction had 10 bases not matched to a gene; V was cut back by 10 bases and J by 8 bases. Looked up from germline, CDR1 is ENHRY and CDR2 is SYGVKD. The DNA of the CDR3 is TGTGCCACCCAGGACAGGGGGCTTTCGGATGAGCAGTTCTTC. Translated: CATQDRGLSDEQFF.

The rearrangement links TRBV10-3 to TRBJ2-2; 8 bases line up with TRBD1. Losses at the gene ends were 4 bases for V and 3 bases for J; bases not matched to a gene: 7. Germline CDR1 and CDR2: ENHRY and SYGVKD. The CDR3 contains 16 residues. The chain's CDR3 is CAISGMGQEYTGELFF. In nucleotides, the CDR3 is TGTGCCATCAGTGGAATGGGACAGGAATACACCGGGGAGCTGTTTTTT.

Written as DNA, the CDR3 is TGTGCCAGCAGCCAAATCCAGGGTCATAGGCCATCGTCGGGAGTCCCGAACACCGGGGAGCTGTTTTTT. Its translation is CASSQIQGHRPSSGVPNTGELFF. This chain joins TRBV14 and TRBJ2-2, with D perhaps TRBD2 (6 bases). Trimming shortened V by 2 bases and J by 0 bases, and 31 bases separated the two germline ends. The germline V gene has CDR1 SGHDN and CDR2 FVKESK. The CDR3 has 23 residues.